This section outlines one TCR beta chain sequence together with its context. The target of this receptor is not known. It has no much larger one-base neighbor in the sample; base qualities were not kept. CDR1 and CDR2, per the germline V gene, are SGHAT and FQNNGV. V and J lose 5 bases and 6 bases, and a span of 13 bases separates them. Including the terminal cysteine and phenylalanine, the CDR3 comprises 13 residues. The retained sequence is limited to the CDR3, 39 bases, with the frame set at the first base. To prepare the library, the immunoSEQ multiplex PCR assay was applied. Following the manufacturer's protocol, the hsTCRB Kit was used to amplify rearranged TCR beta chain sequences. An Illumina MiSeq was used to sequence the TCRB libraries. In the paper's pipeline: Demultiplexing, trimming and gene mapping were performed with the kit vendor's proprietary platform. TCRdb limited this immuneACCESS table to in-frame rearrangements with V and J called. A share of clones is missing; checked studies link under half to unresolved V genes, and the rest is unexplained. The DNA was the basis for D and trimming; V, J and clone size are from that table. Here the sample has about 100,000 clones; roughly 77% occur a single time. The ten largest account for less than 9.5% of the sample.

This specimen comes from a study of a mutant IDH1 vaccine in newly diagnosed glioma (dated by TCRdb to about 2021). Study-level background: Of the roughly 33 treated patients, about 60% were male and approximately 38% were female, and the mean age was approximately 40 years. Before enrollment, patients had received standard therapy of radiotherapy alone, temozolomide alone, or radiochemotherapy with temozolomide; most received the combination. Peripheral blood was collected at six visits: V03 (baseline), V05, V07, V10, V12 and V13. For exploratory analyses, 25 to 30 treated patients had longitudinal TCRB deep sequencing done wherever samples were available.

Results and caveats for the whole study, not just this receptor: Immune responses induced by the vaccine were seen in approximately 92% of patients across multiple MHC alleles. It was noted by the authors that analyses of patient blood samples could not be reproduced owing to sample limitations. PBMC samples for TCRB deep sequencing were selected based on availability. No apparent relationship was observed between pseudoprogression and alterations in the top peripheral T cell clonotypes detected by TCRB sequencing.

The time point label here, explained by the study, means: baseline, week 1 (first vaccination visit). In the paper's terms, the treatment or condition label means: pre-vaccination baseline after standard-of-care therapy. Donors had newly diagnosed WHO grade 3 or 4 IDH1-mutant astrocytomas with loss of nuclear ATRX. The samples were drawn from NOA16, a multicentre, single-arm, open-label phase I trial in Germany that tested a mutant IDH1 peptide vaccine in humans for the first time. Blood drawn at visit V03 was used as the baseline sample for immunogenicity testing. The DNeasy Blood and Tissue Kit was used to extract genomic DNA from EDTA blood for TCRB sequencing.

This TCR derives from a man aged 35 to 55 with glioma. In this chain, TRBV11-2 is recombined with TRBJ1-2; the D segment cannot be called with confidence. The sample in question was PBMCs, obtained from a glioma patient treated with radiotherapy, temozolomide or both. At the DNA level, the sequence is TGTGCCAGCAGCCCCGCGGGAGGGCATGGCTACACCTTC. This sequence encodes CASSPAGGHGYTF.